These 9 T cell receptor beta chains were sequenced from one sample in a study of T cells in Graves' hyperthyroidism and ophthalmopathy. The source material, RNA transcripts, was used to amplify TCR beta CDR3 regions. Carried out on the TCR CDR3, a first-round RT-PCR used the HTBI primer set. TCRdb processed the multiplex PCR reads anew with MiXCR; each CDR3 protein has one entry. The sample contains about 520,000 distinct CDR3 sequences, 24% of which appear only once. Sequencing input: blood. These receptors originate from a woman aged 25 to 39 with Graves' ophthalmopathy.

This clonotype was seen repeatedly, ten times or more. The chain carries TRBV2 and TRBJ1-5; D is unclear. V was shortened by 4 bases and J by 1 base, with 8 bases between the two germline ends. This CDR3 region has 14 residues. Germline CDR1 SNHLY, CDR2 FYNNEI. In nucleotides, the CDR3 is TGTGCCAGCAGTGCGGGCAGAAGCAATCAGCCCCAGCATTTT. Translated: CASSAGRSNQPQHF.

This clonotype was recorded at least ten times. This chain links TRBV5-1 with TRBJ1-1, with 11 bases that match TRBD1. The germline V gene encodes CDR1 SGHRS and CDR2 YFSETQ. CDR3 size: 13 residues. J lost 8 bases, V lost 5 bases, and 5 bases had no gene match. As DNA, the CDR3 is TGCGCCAGCAGTTGGGGACAGGGGGTGGAAGCTTTCTTT. Its translation is CASSWGQGVEAFF. Filled out from reference TRBV5-1 and TRBJ1-1, the complete variable domain reads KAGVTQTPRYLIKTRGQQVTLSCSPISGHRSVSWYQQTPGQGLQFLFEYFSETQRNKGNFPGRFSGRQFSNSRSEMNVSTLELGDSALYLCASSWGQGVEAFFGQGTRLTVV.

The chain couples TRBV7-9 to TRBJ1-1, with D possibly being TRBD1 (5 bases). The CDR3 spans 15 residues. Trimming removed 4 bases at V and 1 base at J, with 13 bases between. CDR1 SEHNR and CDR2 FQNEAQ come from the germline V gene (reference sequence). CDR3 in amino acids: CASSSSLGANTEAFF. DNA for the CDR3: TGTGCCAGCAGCTCATCTCTCGGGGCGAACACTGAAGCTTTCTTT.

This clonotype was observed at least ten times. This sequence joins TRBV12-3 or TRBV12-4 and TRBJ2-7; 7 positions agree with TRBD2. The CDR3 loop spans 14 amino acids. V was clipped by 6 bases and J by 5 bases; unmatched bases: 10. CDR3 sequence (DNA): TGTGCCAGCAGCCCGGGGGGTCTGTCAGACGAGCAGTACTTC. Amino acid sequence: CASSPGGLSDEQYF.

In this sample, this clonotype turned up many times. The genes are TRBV11-2 and TRBJ1-2, with D unclear. This CDR3 is 16 amino acids long. The V end lost 3 bases, the J end lost 5 bases, and 19 bases lay between the germline ends. The germline gives CDR1 SGHAT, CDR2 FQNNGV. CDR3 residues: CASSFRTGLADYGYTF. CDR3 sequence (DNA): TGTGCCAGCAGCTTCCGGACGGGATTGGCGGATTATGGCTACACCTTC.

The table lists this clonotype with many counts. The chain employs TRBV6-2 or TRBV6-3 and TRBJ1-2; D remains unclear. Germline values: CDR1 MNHEY, CDR2 SVGEGT. The ends were cut back, 4 bases at V and 5 bases at J, with 17 bases in the middle. The CDR3 totals 15 residues. The CDR3 sequence is CASSFRRGVGYGYTF. The CDR3 DNA reads as TGTGCCAGCAGTTTTCGTCGCGGAGTGGGGTATGGCTACACCTTC.

This clonotype has a handful of counts. The CDR3 reads CASSYSIMSSGNTIYF. The CDR3 DNA reads as TGTGCCAGCAGTTACTCGATTATGAGCTCTGGAAACACCATATATTTT. V gene TRBV6-5 combines with J gene TRBJ1-3; D is uncertain. Trimming took off 0 bases at V and 0 bases at J, with 9 bases between the two ends. CDR1 is MNHEY, CDR2 SVGAGI, per germline. The CDR3 is made up of 16 amino acids.

This clonotype is a singleton in its sample. This chain connects TRBV6-2 or TRBV6-3 to TRBJ2-7, with D uncertain. The germline V and J ends were trimmed by 0 bases and 3 bases, with 9 bases remaining between them. Germline V CDR1 and CDR2: MNHEY, SVGEGT. The CDR3 sequence is 14 residues long. CDR3: CASSYSSGVYEQYF. CDR3 bases: TGTGCCAGCAGTTACTCGAGTGGGGTCTACGAGCAGTACTTC.

This clonotype was counted many times. The J gene is TRBJ1-2, the V gene TRBV19; the D gene is possibly TRBD1 (5 bases). The V and J ends lost 9 bases and 2 bases respectively, with 19 bases between them. Germline V lookup: CDR1 LNHDA, CDR2 SQIVND (reference sequence). This CDR3 comprises 15 residues. CDR3 sequence (DNA): TGTGCCAGCACCATAACTGGGACTGCGAACTATGGCTACACCTTC. It specifies CASTITGTANYGYTF.